Listed here are 32 T cell receptor beta chains from one sample, sequenced in a study of T cell responses to AZD1222 COVID-19 vaccine. Profiled with immunoSEQ multiplex PCR; TCRdb holds only in-frame clones, not every one. The sample has 150,000 or so clones, under 95% seen once. The material was peripheral blood, obtained on day 0 of MenACWY control vaccination. All receptors come from an adult in good health.

This chain links TRBV27 with TRBJ2-2; the match to TRBD2 covers 8 bases. This CDR3 region has 15 residues. Germline CDR1 reads MNHEY; CDR2 reads SMNVEV (reference sequence). The V gene end was trimmed by 7 bases and the J gene end by 4 bases; junction bases not matched to a gene: 8. CDR3 amino acids: CASNPLGTSTGELFF. The DNA for the CDR3 is TGTGCCAGCAACCCCTTAGGGACTAGCACCGGGGAGCTGTTTTTT.

This clone was seen only a few times. The V gene is TRBV3-1 (or the pseudogene TRBV3-2), the J gene TRBJ1-2; 7 nucleotides line up with TRBD1. Trimming took 4 bases from V and 7 from J; bases not matched to a gene: 9. Germline V gene sequence: CDR1 LGHDT, CDR2 YNNKEL (reference sequence). This CDR3 is 14 amino acids long. CDR3 DNA sequence: TGTGCCAGCAGCCCAAGTGTGACAGGGCCTGGCTACACCTTC. Protein: CASSPSVTGPGYTF.

The rearrangement uses TRBV5-5 and TRBJ2-4; D not certain. The germline V gene encodes CDR1 SGHKS and CDR2 YYEKEE (reference sequence). CDR3 length: 14 amino acids. V was trimmed by 4 bases and J by 0 bases, leaving 8 bases between them. This chain's CDR3 is CASSPDQAKNIQYF. CDR3 DNA sequence: TGTGCCAGCAGCCCGGATCAAGCCAAAAACATTCAGTACTTC.

The DNA of the CDR3 is TGCGCCAGCAGCCCTTTACCGGGACAGGGGGTATGGGGCTACACCTTC. As protein: CASSPLPGQGVWGYTF. This chain joins TRBV4-1 and TRBJ1-2; 11 positions agree with TRBD1. V lost 4 bases and J lost 8; bases outside the gene matches: 12. The germline V gene encodes CDR1 MGHRA and CDR2 YSYEKL. The CDR3 extends over 16 amino acids.

This clone is medium-sized. The V and J genes are TRBV2 and TRBJ2-2, with TRBD1 matching over 10 bases. The CDR3 is 15 amino acids. J was trimmed by 2 bases and V by 6 bases; bases with no gene match: 3. Germline V gives CDR1 SNHLY, CDR2 FYNNEI. CDR3 sequence reads: CASRDRGINTGELFF. The DNA of the CDR3 is TGTGCCAGCAGGGACAGGGGGATAAACACCGGGGAGCTGTTTTTT.

The J gene is TRBJ1-2, the V gene TRBV5-1, with TRBD1 matching 8 bases. Germline trimming cut 3 bases from V and 6 bases from J; bases unmatched to any gene: 7. CDR3 length: 14 amino acids. Germline V gene sequence: CDR1 SGHRS, CDR2 YFSETQ. DNA of the CDR3: TGCGCCAGCAGCTCAGATGGACAGGGAGATGGCTACACCTTC. Translating gives CASSSDGQGDGYTF.

The chain carries TRBV2 and TRBJ1-2; possible D gene TRBD1, 6 bases. From germline, CDR1 is SNHLY and CDR2 FYNNEI. Between the trimmed V and J ends, which lost 7 bases and 4 bases, there was a span of 22 bases. The CDR3 is made up of 16 amino acids. CDR3 DNA sequence: TGTGCCAGCATGGTACAGGGTTACACCGCCACCTATGGCTACACCTTC. Translation gives CASMVQGYTATYGYTF.

This chain joins TRBV5-1 and TRBJ2-6; no clear D. The CDR3 has 17 residues. Trimming removed 2 bases at V and 0 bases at J, with 12 bases between. Germline V gives CDR1 SGHRS, CDR2 YFSETQ. The CDR3 nucleotides are TGCGCCAGCAGCTTAGCCCCTGGGCCCTCTGGGGCCAACGTCCTGACTTTC. This gives the protein CASSLAPGPSGANVLTF.

In DNA form, the CDR3 reads TGTGCCAGCAACCCGACAGGGGGGAACACTGAAGCTTTCTTT. It translates to CASNPTGGNTEAFF. The rearrangement uses TRBV28 and TRBJ1-1; 9 positions agree with TRBD1. This CDR3 region has 14 residues. Germline assignment: CDR1 MDHEN and CDR2 SYDVKM. J was trimmed by 1 base and V by 7 bases; bases with no gene match: 4. The entire variable domain, with the rest obtained from reference TRBV28 and TRBJ1-1, is as follows: DVKVTQSSRYLVKRTGEKVFLECVQDMDHENMFWYRQDPGLGLRLIYFSYDVKMKEKGDIPEGYSVSREKKERFSLILESASTNQTSMYLCASNPTGGNTEAFFGQGTRLTVV.

V gene TRBV6-5 combines with J gene TRBJ2-1; 7 nucleotides align to TRBD1. This CDR3 comprises 14 residues. Per germline, CDR1 MNHEY and CDR2 SVGAGI. The junction had 3 bases not matched to a gene; V was cut back by 5 bases and J by 2 bases. The CDR3 nucleotides are TGTGCCAGCAGTCAGGGGGTGGCCTACAATGAGCAGTTCTTC. It is translated as CASSQGVAYNEQFF.

The chain recombines TRBV3-1 (or the pseudogene TRBV3-2) with TRBJ1-1, with D hard to call. The CDR3 contains 15 residues. V was pared by 5 bases and J by 3 bases, with 16 bases between. Germline V gives CDR1 LGHDT, CDR2 YNNKEL (reference sequence). The CDR3, as DNA: TGTGCCAGCAGCACGCGACCGTCTACGCACACTGAAGCTTTCTTT. It is translated as CASSTRPSTHTEAFF.

This chain links TRBV4-1 with TRBJ1-1; 8 bases match TRBD1. The CDR3 length is 16 residues. J gave up 10 bases and V 1 base, and 14 bases lay outside the gene matches. Germline CDR1 is MGHRA and CDR2 is YSYEKL. CDR3 protein: CASSQGIRGLVDLAFF. CDR3 nucleotide sequence: TGCGCCAGCAGCCAAGGGATCAGGGGGCTTGTAGACTTAGCTTTCTTT.

This chain uses TRBV9 with TRBJ1-5, with 9 bases that match TRBD1. The J segment lost 3 bases and the V segment lost 4 bases, leaving 5 bases of the junction unmatched. CDR1 is SGDLS and CDR2 is YYNGEE in the germline V gene. The CDR3 has 15 amino acids. CDR3 in amino acids: CASSLQGAPNQPQHF. The CDR3 DNA is TGTGCCAGCAGCTTACAGGGGGCCCCCAATCAGCCCCAGCATTTT.

The chain couples TRBV27 to TRBJ2-1; a possible D gene is TRBD1 (7 bases). This CDR3 has 13 residues. The germline V gene has CDR1 MNHEY and CDR2 SMNVEV (reference sequence). The germline V and J ends were trimmed by 6 bases and 7 bases, with 13 bases remaining between them. This CDR3 reads CASSPGGNNEQFF. In DNA form, the CDR3 reads TGTGCCAGCAGCCCAGGGGGGAATAATGAGCAGTTCTTC.

The gene calls are TRBV12-3 or TRBV12-4 and TRBJ2-3, with D uncertain. The germline V and J ends were trimmed by 2 bases and 8 bases, with 5 bases remaining between them. The CDR3 contains 11 residues. The DNA for the CDR3 is TGTGCCAGCAGTTTAAAAACTACGCAGTATTTT. Translation gives CASSLKTTQYF.

The V call is TRBV27, the J call TRBJ2-6, with 8 bases identical to TRBD1. CDR3 length: 17 amino acids. Trimming at V came to 7 bases and at J to 0 bases, leaving 8 bases not matched to a gene. The germline gives CDR1 MNHEY, CDR2 SMNVEV (reference sequence). CDR3 sequence (DNA): TGTGCCAGCAAGGACAGGGTAACACTCTCTGGGGCCAACGTCCTGACTTTC. Its translation: CASKDRVTLSGANVLTF.

This rearrangement joins TRBV12-5 to TRBJ2-7, with D tentatively TRBD1 (5 bases). CDR3 length: 14 residues. V was pared by 1 base and J by 4 bases, with 11 bases between. The germline CDR1 and CDR2 sequences are LGHNT and FRNRAP. DNA of the CDR3: TGTGCTAGTGGTTTGGGGACACTGAATTACGAGCAGTACTTC. Translating gives CASGLGTLNYEQYF.

The genes are TRBV3-1 (or the pseudogene TRBV3-2) and TRBJ2-3, with TRBD2 identical over 12 bases. V gave up 4 bases and J gave up 3 bases; unmatched junction bases: 5. This CDR3 is 16 amino acids long. Germline V gives CDR1 LGHDT, CDR2 YNNKEL (reference sequence). Here the CDR3 reads CASSRGLAGLTDTQYF. Written as DNA, the CDR3 is TGTGCCAGCAGCCGCGGACTAGCGGGATTAACAGATACGCAGTATTTT.

CDR3: CASSSGANVLTF. The CDR3 region has the DNA TGTGCCAGCAGTTCTGGGGCCAACGTCCTGACTTTC. The chain has TRBV28 and TRBJ2-6; D is unresolved. Germline lookup yields CDR1 MDHEN and CDR2 SYDVKM. This CDR3 comprises 12 residues. Trimming cost V 4 bases and J 2 bases, with 0 bases left between them.

This clone was detected once. The rearrangement links TRBV19 to TRBJ2-7; D remains ambiguous. Germline V gene data show CDR1 as LNHDA and CDR2 as SQIVND (reference sequence). V gave up 1 base and J gave up 2 bases, with 6 bases separating them. This CDR3 comprises 13 residues. The CDR3 is CASSIGEAYEQYF. The CDR3 coding sequence is TGTGCCAGTAGTATAGGTGAGGCCTACGAGCAGTACTTC.

The chain uses TRBV7-9 and TRBJ2-1; the match to TRBD2 covers 11 bases. Germline V gene lookup returns CDR1 SEHNR and CDR2 FQNEAQ (reference sequence). V lost 5 bases, J lost 6 bases, and 9 bases stayed unmatched. This CDR3 contains 16 residues. The CDR3 sequence is CASSPRSGTSGNEQFF. The CDR3 DNA sequence: TGTGCCAGCAGCCCCCGATCCGGGACTAGCGGCAATGAGCAGTTCTTC. Complete variable domain (other parts from reference TRBV7-9 and TRBJ2-1): DTGVSQNPRHKITKRGQNVTFRCDPISEHNRLYWYRQTLGQGPEFLTYFQNEAQLEKSRLLSDRFSAERPKGSFSTLEIQRTEQGDSAMYLCASSPRSGTSGNEQFFGPGTRLTVL.

J is TRBJ1-1 and V is TRBV18; D gene unclear. Trimming removed 7 bases at V and 1 base at J, with 10 bases between. There are 13 residues in the CDR3. Germline values: CDR1 KGHSH, CDR2 LQKENI. DNA for the CDR3: TGTGCCAGCTTCCCAGGAGGGAACACTGAAGCTTTCTTT. Its protein is CASFPGGNTEAFF.

The CDR3 coding sequence is TGTGCCAGCAGTGAAGAAAGAGAAGTCGAGCAGTACTTC. Residues: CASSEEREVEQYF. V and J are TRBV2 and TRBJ2-7; D not resolved. The germline CDR1 and CDR2 sequences are SNHLY and FYNNEI. The CDR3 length is 13 residues. V was shortened by 1 base and J by 6 bases, with 10 bases between the two germline ends.

The DNA of the CDR3 is TGTGCCAGCAGCGGGACGGCTAGCGGGAGGGAGGCGGTATCCTACGAGCAGTACTTC. Translation: CASSGTASGREAVSYEQYF. This rearrangement joins TRBV7-8 to TRBJ2-7; 12 nucleotides line up with TRBD2. J was trimmed by 1 base and V by 5 bases; bases with no gene match: 15. Per the germline V gene, CDR1 is SGHVS and CDR2 is FQNEAQ. The CDR3 is 19 amino acids. Drawing the rest from reference TRBV7-8 and TRBJ2-7, the complete variable domain is GAGVSQSPRYKVAKRGQDVALRCDPISGHVSLFWYQQALGQGPEFLTYFQNEAQLDKSGLPSDRFFAERPEGSVSTLKIQRTQQEDSAVYLCASSGTASGREAVSYEQYFGPGTRLTVT.

The table lists this clone with a few counts. This rearrangement joins TRBV18 to TRBJ2-3; 8 bases fit TRBD2. This CDR3 has 17 residues. Per germline, CDR1 KGHSH and CDR2 LQKENI. V was pared by 3 bases and J by 2 bases, with 10 bases of the junction left unmatched. CDR3 sequence: CASSPGRETQNTDTQYF. The CDR3 nucleotides are TGTGCCAGCTCACCCGGGAGGGAAACTCAGAACACAGATACGCAGTATTTT.

The rearrangement joins TRBV27 to TRBJ1-5; D is unresolved. Trimming removed 2 bases from V and 4 bases from J, with 12 bases in between. This CDR3 region has 15 residues. The germline V gene has CDR1 MNHEY and CDR2 SMNVEV (reference sequence). CDR3 amino acids: CASSLTGVSNQPQHF. The CDR3 coding sequence is TGTGCCAGCAGTTTAACGGGCGTGAGTAATCAGCCCCAGCATTTT.

This clone was detected only once. The V gene is TRBV5-1, the J gene TRBJ1-6; TRBD1 aligns across 8 bases. V gave up 0 bases and J gave up 0 bases; unmatched junction bases: 5. Germline-derived CDR1 and CDR2 are SGHRS and YFSETQ. This CDR3 contains 18 residues. The CDR3 nucleotides read TGCGCCAGCAGCTTGGCCGGGGACAGGAGCTCCTATAATTCACCCCTCCACTTT. It yields the protein CASSLAGDRSSYNSPLHF.

The rearrangement joins TRBV7-9 to TRBJ1-2, with D unclear. V lost 7 bases and J 0 bases, leaving 9 bases between the germline ends. The CDR3 loop spans 13 amino acids. Germline V CDR1 and CDR2: SEHNR, FQNEAQ (reference sequence). For the CDR3, the DNA is TGTGCCAGCACTCAGGAGACTAACTATGGCTACACCTTC. Translating it yields CASTQETNYGYTF.

This clone appeared a few times. V gene TRBV6-1 combines with J gene TRBJ2-7, with a weak D call TRBD2 (6 bases). V gave up 2 bases and J gave up 5 bases, with 13 bases separating them. Germline V CDR1 and CDR2: MNHNS, SASEGT. The length of the CDR3 is 14 residues. This CDR3 is CASSEQRAAHEQYF. CDR3 nucleotide sequence: TGTGCCAGCAGTGAACAGCGGGCCGCCCACGAGCAGTACTTC.

The V and J genes are TRBV30 and TRBJ2-7, with 15 positions matching TRBD2. Germline CDR1 GTSNPN, CDR2 SVGIG (reference sequence). With V trimmed by 3 bases and J by 5 bases, 8 bases remained unmatched. The CDR3 spans 16 residues. CDR3 DNA: TGTGCCTGGAGGACCGGGACTAGCGGGAGGAGGAACGAGCAGTACTTC. Its translation is CAWRTGTSGRRNEQYF.

This clone was recorded only once. The chain uses TRBV12-5 and TRBJ1-2, with D perhaps TRBD1 (6 bases). There are 12 residues in the CDR3. CDR1 and CDR2 from the germline V gene are LGHNT and FRNRAP. V dropped 5 bases and J dropped 2 bases, with 6 bases sitting between them. The CDR3 loop is CASGGQNYGYTF. The CDR3 nucleotides read TGTGCTAGTGGTGGACAGAACTATGGCTACACCTTC.

This chain links TRBV6-6 with TRBJ1-2; D gene uncertain. V gave up 6 bases and J gave up 0 bases, with 11 bases separating them. Germline CDR1 MNHNY, CDR2 SVGAGI (reference sequence). The CDR3 extends over 14 amino acids. The CDR3 sequence is CASSPSGTNYGYTF. CDR3 nucleotides: TGTGCCAGCAGCCCCAGTGGGACTAACTATGGCTACACCTTC.